The entry below describes one TCR beta chain. Its binding antigen is unknown. No qualities accompany the bases; no much larger clone lies one base away. The collaborating institutions used their own protocols to collect whole blood in K2EDTA tubes. For TCRbeta analysis, collaborators shipped samples in one of three forms: frozen whole blood, isolated PBMCs, or DNA extracted from either of those sample types. TCRbeta CDR3 regions were amplified from genomic DNA by means of the immunoSEQ Assay, a bias-controlled multiplex PCR. Regarding the original processing steps: The number of nucleated cells in each sample was estimated from the amplification of reference gene primers within the assay. Sequence reads were collapsed and filtered to measure the absolute abundance of every unique TCRbeta CDR3 rearrangement. Productive Simpson clonality was computed per sample as the square root of Simpson's diversity index over productive rearrangements. Held by TCRdb, this immuneACCESS table contains in-frame sequences only and omits some clones. Under half of the omission traces to an unresolved V gene where checked; the cause of the rest is unknown. V and J calls and clone size follow that table, whereas D and trimming were derived from the DNA. Recorded for this sample are 200,000 to 250,000 clones; about 86% of them occurred a single time. The ten most abundant clones make up around 1.4% of the sample.

Here V drops 0 bases and J drops 1 base, and the junction holds 6 bases not matched to any gene. The cysteine opens and the phenylalanine closes a CDR3 of 17 amino acids. Only CDR3 DNA remains: 51 bases, in frame from the first base. Taken from the germline V gene, the CDR1 and CDR2 loops are KGHSY and FQNENV. These data belong to a study of blood T cell repertoires in COVID-19 (dated by TCRdb to 2018 to 2021). Some background on the complete study: Samples covering the acute and convalescent phases of COVID-19 were provided by collaborators in the United States, Italy and Spain. The prospective study material was composed of cDNA or gDNA derived from T cells, B-cell-depleted T cells, or PBMCs. The dataset comprised deeply sampled blood TCRbeta repertoires from subjects exposed to, actively infected with, or recovered from COVID-19. The repertoires were released in a freely available public database intended as a resource for research on the immune response to SARS-CoV-2. The samples were drawn from the first 160 participants of the ongoing ImmuneRACE study and from over 950 subjects provided by 6 global collaborators. The sample metadata nearly always contained a de-identified subject ID, COVID-19 status, age in years and sex. Where available, HLA class I and class II types were obtained from metadata supplied by the sample provider rather than from assay-based typing. Overall study outcomes, separate from this receptor: Clinical and demographic metadata were provided uncurated, with the amount varying by source and participant.

Sequencing was performed on peripheral blood. The clonotype comes from a man between 18 and 29 years old with active or convalescent COVID-19. The chain uses TRBV16 and TRBJ1-1; 9 central nucleotides agree with TRBD1. The CDR3 has the sequence CASSQSGQGLWNTEAFF. The nucleotide sequence reads as follows: TGTGCCAGCAGCCAATCGGGACAGGGTCTATGGAACACTGAAGCTTTCTTT.